The 2 T cell receptor beta chains listed next were all sequenced from one sample in a study of T-cell reconstitution after alpha-beta-depleted transplantation in children. Using unique molecular identifiers, the investigators prepared the TCRbeta library. TCRdb ran MiXCR on the PCR reads and lists one entry per CDR3 protein. The sample comprises 300,000 or so distinct CDR3 sequences, roughly 9.5% of which are singletons, and 10% rests with the top ten. Sequenced here: PBMCs from the stem cell graft donor, sampled from the stem cell graft. The receptors shown here come from a human donor who donated a stem cell graft to a child with SCID.

The genes are TRBV13 and TRBJ1-5; TRBD1 is a possible D gene (6 bases). The V and J ends lost 3 bases and 5 bases respectively, with 17 bases between them. CDR1 PRHDT and CDR2 FYEKMQ come from the germline V gene (reference sequence). The CDR3 totals 16 residues. CDR3 sequence reads: CASSFSGAHSHQPQHF. CDR3 DNA: TGTGCCAGCAGCTTTTCAGGGGCTCATTCCCATCAGCCCCAGCATTTT.

Many counts were recorded for this clonotype. The chain combines TRBV12-3 or TRBV12-4 with TRBJ2-4; D gene uncertain. Trimming cost V 8 bases and J 8 bases, with 10 bases left between them. The CDR3 consists of 11 residues. This chain's CDR3 is CASARGDIQYF. As DNA, the CDR3 is TGTGCCAGCGCCCGAGGAGACATTCAGTACTTC.